This T cell receptor beta chain was sequenced in a study of blood T cell repertoires in COVID-19. This table comes from immunoSEQ multiplex PCR, and its TCRdb copy is limited to in-frame clones, with some not included. The profile shows roughly 300,000 clones, just over 85% of them singletons. The J segment lost 1 base and the V segment lost 5 bases, leaving 4 bases of the junction unmatched. The CDR3 runs 15 residues. CDR1 is PRHDT and CDR2 is FYEKMQ in the germline V gene (reference sequence). Sequencing used PBMCs or T cells enriched from blood (not recorded which). This clonotype was sampled from a man under 40 who had recovered from COVID-19. The V call is TRBV13, the J call TRBJ2-7; TRBD2 matches at 11 bases. CDR3 nucleotide sequence: TGTGCCAGCAGCACCGGGACTAGCGGTTCCTACGAGCAGTACTTC. Its translation is CASSTGTSGSYEQYF.